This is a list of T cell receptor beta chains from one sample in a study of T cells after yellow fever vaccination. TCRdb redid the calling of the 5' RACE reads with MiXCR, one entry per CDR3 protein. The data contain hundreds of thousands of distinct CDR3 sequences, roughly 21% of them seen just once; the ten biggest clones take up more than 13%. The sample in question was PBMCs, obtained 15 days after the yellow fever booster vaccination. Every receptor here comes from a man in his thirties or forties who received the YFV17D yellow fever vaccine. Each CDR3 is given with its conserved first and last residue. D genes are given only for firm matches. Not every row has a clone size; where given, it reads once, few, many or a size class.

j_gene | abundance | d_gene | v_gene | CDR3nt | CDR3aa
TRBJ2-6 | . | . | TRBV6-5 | TGTGCCAGCAGTTACCAGAGGGCGACAGGGGCCAACGTCCTGACTTTC | CASSYQRATGANVLTF
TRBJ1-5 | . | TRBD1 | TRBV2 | TGTGCCAGCAGATGGGACAGGGGGCCGTATAGCAATCAGCCCCAGCATTTT | CASRWDRGPYSNQPQHF
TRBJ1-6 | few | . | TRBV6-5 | TGTGCCAGCAGTAACCCGGGGGTCGGTTCACCCCTCCACTTT | CASSNPGVGSPLHF
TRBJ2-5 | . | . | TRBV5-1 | TGCGCCAGCAGCTCCCGGGACACCAAGACCCAGTACTTC | CASSSRDTKTQYF
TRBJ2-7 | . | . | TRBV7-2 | TGTGCCAGCAGCCGTGGGGACAGCAGAGCGGGCCGGCAGTACTTC | CASSRGDSRAGRQYF
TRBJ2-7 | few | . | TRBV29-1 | TGCAGCGTTACACCAAGCTCCTACGAGCAGTACTTC | CSVTPSSYEQYF
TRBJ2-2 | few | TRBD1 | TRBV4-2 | TGTGCCAGCAGCCAAGAAGACAGGGCGGTCGACACCGGGGAGCTGTTTTTT | CASSQEDRAVDTGELFF
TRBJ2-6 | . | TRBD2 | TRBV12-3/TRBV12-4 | TGTGCCAGCAGCGATAAGACTAGCGGGAGGGCTGGGGCCAACGTCCTGACTTTC | CASSDKTSGRAGANVLTF
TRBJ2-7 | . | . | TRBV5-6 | TGTGCCAGCAGTCGGGACCCAGCCCCCCACGAGCAGTACTTC | CASSRDPAPHEQYF
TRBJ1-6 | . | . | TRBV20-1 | TGCAGTGCCTTCAACTCCTATAATTCACCCCTCCACTTT | CSAFNSYNSPLHF
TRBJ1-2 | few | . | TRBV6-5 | TGTGCCAGCAGTTCACACCAGGATACAGGCTACTATGGCTACACCTTC | CASSSHQDTGYYGYTF
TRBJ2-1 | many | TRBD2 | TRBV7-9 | TGTGCCAGCAGTTTAGCGGGGGGGGGCAATGAGCAGTTCTTC | CASSLAGGGNEQFF
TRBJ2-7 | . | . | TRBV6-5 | TGTGCCAGCAGTTACATGTTGTCCGGGGGCAGCTCCTACGAGCAGTACTTC | CASSYMLSGGSSYEQYF
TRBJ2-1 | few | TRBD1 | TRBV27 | TGTGCCAGCAGTTTCCGGACAGGGGCTAGCTACAATGAGCAGTTCTTC | CASSFRTGASYNEQFF
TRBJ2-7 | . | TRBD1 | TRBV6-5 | TGTGCCAGCAGTTACCAACCCCCGACAGGGTACTCCTACGAGCAGTACTTC | CASSYQPPTGYSYEQYF